The 4 T cell receptor beta chains given below trace back to one sample, sequenced in a study of neurological immune-mediated disorders. In TCRdb, the 5' RACE reads were re-called with MiXCR into one record per CDR3 protein. The sample gives 53,000 or so distinct CDR3 sequences, about an eighth of which show up once; over 8.5% is in the top ten. Sequenced sample: PBMCs. The receptor set was obtained from a woman aged 60-70 years with HTLV-1-associated myelopathy (HAM/TSP).

Many counts were recorded for this clonotype. The chain carries TRBV21-1 and TRBJ2-7; TRBD2 is the table's D call and was not checked against the DNA. TRBV21-1 is described as a pseudogene. The CDR3 is made up of 16 amino acids. The CDR3 loop is CASILDINRRDYEQYF. The CDR3 DNA reads TGTGCCAGCATACTGGACATTAATCGGAGGGATTACGAGCAGTACTTC.

The chain is built from TRBV12-3 or TRBV12-4 and TRBJ2-7; 9 positions match TRBD1. The CDR3 has 12 amino acids. Losses at the gene ends were 7 bases for V and 9 bases for J; bases not matched to a gene: 7. The CDR3 DNA reads as TGTGCCAGCACACTTGACAGGGGGGGGCAGTACTTC. This codes for CASTLDRGGQYF.

This clonotype showed up many times. The chain uses TRBV7-3 and TRBJ2-7; 8 positions match TRBD1. The CDR3 contains 14 residues. With 5 bases clipped from V and 3 bases from J, the junction kept 6 bases outside the gene matches. Germline CDR1 is SGHTA and CDR2 is FQGTGA. CDR3 residues: CASSLDRGSYEQYF. As DNA, the CDR3 is TGTGCCAGCAGCCTAGACAGGGGAAGCTACGAGCAGTACTTC.

This clonotype showed up many times. The rearrangement joins TRBV29-1 to TRBJ2-7; 11 bases match TRBD2. This CDR3 has 17 residues. CDR1 and CDR2 from the germline V gene are SQVTM and ANQGSEA. The V segment lost 6 bases and the J segment 3 bases; nucleotides outside the gene matches: 16. CDR3 sequence reads: CSVVGVEVAGGNYEQYF. In nucleotides, the CDR3 is TGCAGCGTCGTGGGTGTTGAGGTAGCGGGAGGGAACTACGAGCAGTACTTC.